This TCR beta chain was obtained from a study of CD8 T cells in ankylosing spondylitis. The study's findings and limits: A TCR beta motif made of several highly homologous variants seemed typical of ankylosing spondylitis blood. Earlier literature documents some of the motif variants in reactive arthritis synovial fluid and blood. CD8+ disease-linked clones were present at relatively low frequencies in blood. Disease-linked clones were reportedly significantly enriched in matched ankylosing spondylitis synovial fluid.

The V and J ends lost 5 bases and 9 bases, in that order; junction bases with no gene match: 5. The germline CDR1 and CDR2 sequences are SGHTA and FQGTGA. This CDR3 region has 14 residues. Quantitative molecular-barcoded 5'-RACE generated the TCR beta libraries. A single record per CDR3 protein comes from TCRdb applying MiXCR to the 5' RACE reads. This sample yields under 950,000 distinct CDR3 sequences, of which around 20% are seen a single time; 15% to 20% belongs to the top ten. A remark on this clonotype: Its antigen is unknown.

This sequence was found in a male donor with ankylosing spondylitis. Specimen: blood, either unsorted or a sorted T cell fraction (not recorded which). This chain uses TRBV7-3 with TRBJ2-1; 12 positions agree with TRBD2. CDR3 amino acids: CASSTGLAGGEQFF. For the CDR3, the DNA is TGTGCCAGCAGCACGGGACTAGCGGGTGGTGAGCAGTTCTTC.